This T cell receptor (beta chain) originates from a study of T-cell reconstitution after alpha-beta-depleted transplantation in children (dated by TCRdb to the mid-2010s). For context, the study as a whole: Using TCR repertoire profiling, the study quantitatively followed how T-cell immune reconstitution unfolded in children after TCRalphabeta/CD19-depleted allogeneic hematopoietic cell transplantation. The research as a whole found: In some patients, the high TCRbeta diversity seen at day 60 was put down to recipient T cells and intrathymic progenitors that had survived conditioning. About two months after transplant, the apparently early recovery of alphabetaT-cell counts reportedly depended on just several hundred clones that had expanded rapidly and came from non-depleted graft cells. Hyperexpanded clone frequencies declined over subsequent months; after one year, T-cell counts and TCRbeta diversity were mostly attributed to newly produced T cells.

This specimen's treatment or condition label, per the study, means: allogeneic hematopoietic cell transplantation with graft depleted of TCRalphabeta T cells and CD19 B cells. TCRalphabeta/CD19-depleted allogeneic hematopoietic cell grafts were given to the transplant recipients, all of whom were children. The library was produced with PCR. The sample was run on an Illumina HiSeq 2500. TCR libraries were prepared with molecular barcoding, using unique molecular identifiers to normalize TCRbeta repertoire quantification. TCRdb passed the public sequencing reads through fastp at Q25 and MiXCR, retaining productive beta sequences. Records with the same CDR3 protein are collapsed into one entry carrying the most frequent genes and DNA. A total of around 440,000 distinct CDR3 sequences appear in this sample, 15% to 20% of them only once. Under 30% of the sample is taken by the ten largest. The CDR3 runs 12 residues from the cysteine to the phenylalanine. Solely the CDR3 DNA is kept, with 36 bases framed from the first base. V and J are truncated by 6 bases and 7 bases respectively, leaving an intervening sequence of 9 bases.

With regard to this clonotype: No cognate antigen has been identified for it. Per-base quality was not reported, and no clone a single base away is much larger than it.

Rearrangement joined TRBV12-3 or TRBV12-4 to TRBJ2-2, with a tentative D gene TRBD1 over 6 matching bases. The sample here was PBMCs, mostly from graft donor cells, taken 360 days after TCRalphabeta/CD19-depleted stem cell transplant. This sequence was found in a boy less than two years old who had a stem cell transplant for Wiskott-Aldrich syndrome, so the T cells may come from the graft donor. The nucleotides are TGTGCCAGCAGGAGAGGGGGCGGGGAGCTGTTTTTT. The encoded protein is CASRRGGGELFF.